Presented here are 13 T cell receptor beta chains from one specimen sequenced in a study of control samples from healthy donors and cancer patients. Sequencing used immunoSEQ multiplex PCR; TCRdb keeps in-frame clones, though not all of them. The sample shows over 100,000 clones, 92% of them seen only once. The sequencing input was blood. The receptors shown here come from a woman in her late teens or twenties in good health.

The chain uses TRBV9 and TRBJ1-1; no clear D gene. Per the germline V gene, CDR1 is SGDLS and CDR2 is YYNGEE. The CDR3 has 13 residues. Deletions cut 0 bases from V and 1 base from J, with 4 bases between. The CDR3, as DNA: TGTGCCAGCAGCGTAGAGGAGAACACTGAAGCTTTCTTT. Translation: CASSVEENTEAFF.

This clone was seen a few times. The rearrangement joins TRBV29-1 to TRBJ2-3; D unclear. The length of the CDR3 is 12 residues. Germline CDR1 is SQVTM and CDR2 is ANQGSEA. Trimming took 4 bases from V and 0 from J, leaving 5 bases between them. This CDR3 reads CSVGWSTDTQYF. CDR3 in DNA: TGCAGCGTTGGATGGAGCACAGATACGCAGTATTTT.

V usage is TRBV19 and J usage is TRBJ2-4; D not resolved. Trimming pared 5 bases from V and 0 bases from J, leaving 17 bases between. This CDR3 spans 17 amino acids. Germline V CDR1 and CDR2: LNHDA, SQIVND (reference sequence). CDR3 sequence: CASSAPRVSGAKNIQYF. For the CDR3, the DNA is TGTGCCAGTAGTGCCCCCCGAGTGTCGGGAGCCAAAAACATTCAGTACTTC.

This clone has a handful of counts. V and J are TRBV7-9 and TRBJ1-3, with unresolved D. The CDR3 is 15 residues long. V shed 6 bases and J shed 0 bases, with 12 bases lying between them. Per germline, CDR1 SEHNR and CDR2 FQNEAQ (reference sequence). CDR3 in DNA: TGTGCCAGCAGGGAACCTAGGGTCTCTGGAAACACCATATATTTT. It encodes CASREPRVSGNTIYF.

V gene TRBV12-3 or TRBV12-4 combines with J gene TRBJ1-5; D unclear. This CDR3 comprises 13 residues. Trimming stripped 6 bases from V and 3 bases from J, with 9 bases between. The CDR3 protein is CASSVSANQPQHF. The CDR3 nucleotides are TGTGCCAGCAGCGTCAGCGCCAATCAGCCCCAGCATTTT.

The chain combines TRBV10-3 with TRBJ2-7; TRBD2 might be the D (6 bases). With 4 bases removed from V and 5 bases from J, the gap between germline ends came to 9 bases. The CDR3 has 12 residues. In germline, CDR1 is ENHRY, CDR2 SYGVKD. The CDR3 spells CAISASGDEQYF. The CDR3 DNA is TGTGCCATCAGTGCTTCGGGGGACGAGCAGTACTTC.

The rearrangement joins TRBV7-8 to TRBJ2-5; D may be TRBD2 (6 bases). The CDR3 has 16 amino acids. Germline CDR1 SGHVS, CDR2 FQNEAQ. V was shortened by 1 base and J by 1 base, with 13 bases between the two germline ends. As DNA, the CDR3 is TGTGCCAGCAGCTTAGGCGCGGGACGGATCCAAGAGACCCAGTACTTC. Translation: CASSLGAGRIQETQYF.

The chain recombines TRBV27 with TRBJ2-1; TRBD1 agrees at 8 bases. V dropped 7 bases and J dropped 6; count of bases not matched to a gene: 11. There are 15 residues in the CDR3. Per the germline V gene, CDR1 is MNHEY and CDR2 is SMNVEV (reference sequence). The CDR3 DNA sequence: TGTGCCAGCACGGACATGGGGACAGGACCCAATGAGCAGTTCTTC. It encodes CASTDMGTGPNEQFF.

V gene TRBV5-1 combines with J gene TRBJ2-7; 9 nucleotides match TRBD2. The CDR3 is 13 residues long. V was pared by 6 bases and J by 2 bases, with 3 bases of the junction left unmatched. The germline CDR1 and CDR2 sequences are SGHRS and YFSETQ. The CDR3 reads CASTQRGAYEQYF. CDR3 in DNA: TGCGCCAGCACACAGCGGGGGGCCTACGAGCAGTACTTC.

This chain joins TRBV4-1 and TRBJ2-3; possibly TRBD2 for D (6 bases). The germline CDR1 and CDR2 sequences are MGHRA and YSYEKL. The CDR3 spans 16 residues. Between the trimmed V and J ends, which lost 3 bases and 3 bases, there was a span of 16 bases. The CDR3 coding sequence is TGCGCCAGCAGCCAGGGGGTTGGGGGAGGAACAGATACGCAGTATTTT. Translated, it gives CASSQGVGGGTDTQYF.

V gene TRBV27 combines with J gene TRBJ1-1; D possibly corresponds to TRBD1 (5 bases). The CDR3 length is 15 residues. The germline V and J ends were trimmed by 6 bases and 8 bases, with 22 bases remaining between them. Germline CDR1 is MNHEY and CDR2 is SMNVEV (reference sequence). The CDR3 reads CASRPYSGALREAFF. The CDR3 DNA follows: TGTGCCAGCAGACCTTATTCCGGGGCCCTTAGGGAAGCTTTCTTT.

Written as DNA, the CDR3 is TGTGCCAGCAGCCCCCGTTACCCAAACACCATATATTTT. This sequence encodes CASSPRYPNTIYF. The V and J genes are TRBV14 and TRBJ1-3; D call uncertain. Germline loops: CDR1 SGHDN, CDR2 FVKESK. V lost 4 bases to trimming and J lost 6 bases, with 10 bases between them. The CDR3 is 13 residues long.

The chain recombines TRBV2 with TRBJ1-5, with D perhaps matching TRBD1 (5 bases). The V gene's germline CDR1 is SNHLY and CDR2 FYNNEI. The CDR3 extends over 15 amino acids. Trimming shortened V by 3 bases and J by 2 bases, and 11 bases separated the two germline ends. The CDR3 spells CASSDPRAGNQPQHF. The CDR3 region has the DNA TGTGCCAGCAGTGACCCCAGGGCCGGCAATCAGCCCCAGCATTTT.